Sequencing of this T cell receptor beta chain was carried out in a study of blood T cell repertoires in COVID-19. Study information: Sources were T cells, B-cell-depleted T cells, or PBMCs; the material itself was cDNA or gDNA.

Assay used: immunoSEQ multiplex PCR; TCRdb lists only in-frame clones, some missing. The sample carries approximately 170,000 clones, 80% to 85% recorded once. This CDR3 contains 16 residues. CDR1 is SGHAT and CDR2 is FQNNGV in the germline V gene. J gave up 4 bases and V 5 bases, and 13 bases lay outside the gene matches. Sequencing was performed on peripheral blood. The clonotype was recovered from a man aged 65 to 79 with active or convalescent COVID-19. This chain connects TRBV11-2 to TRBJ2-7, with TRBD1 matching 8 bases. The CDR3 spells CASSTLFTGGTYEQYF. The DNA for the CDR3 is TGTGCCAGCAGCACGCTGTTTACAGGGGGGACGTACGAGCAGTACTTC.